This T cell receptor beta chain is from a study of T cells after yellow fever vaccination. CDR3 length: 13 amino acids. The junction had 7 bases not matched to a gene; V was cut back by 8 bases and J by 5 bases. In germline, CDR1 is SNHLY, CDR2 FYNNEI. With respect to this clonotype: The target antigen is unknown.

TCRdb itself ran the 5' RACE reads through MiXCR, one entry per CDR3 protein. Altogether roughly 300,000 distinct CDR3 sequences are present, roughly 8.4% being singletons, with the ten largest covering 17%. Study findings and constraints: The secondary T-cell response peaked on day 5, not day 15, but was weaker. Just a small share of clonotypes turned up in the CD4 compartment as well as the CD8 compartment. The booster saw the reappearance of most primary-vaccination clones (about 95% CD4, 88% CD8).

V usage is TRBV2 and J usage is TRBJ2-5; 8 bases are shared with TRBD1. The material sequenced was PBMCs, taken more than 40 days after the first yellow fever vaccination. The TCR originated in a man aged 18 to 30 who received the YFV17D yellow fever vaccine. CDR3 loop: CASRAGGYETQYF. For the CDR3, the DNA is TGTGCCAGCCGGGCAGGGGGCTATGAGACCCAGTACTTC.